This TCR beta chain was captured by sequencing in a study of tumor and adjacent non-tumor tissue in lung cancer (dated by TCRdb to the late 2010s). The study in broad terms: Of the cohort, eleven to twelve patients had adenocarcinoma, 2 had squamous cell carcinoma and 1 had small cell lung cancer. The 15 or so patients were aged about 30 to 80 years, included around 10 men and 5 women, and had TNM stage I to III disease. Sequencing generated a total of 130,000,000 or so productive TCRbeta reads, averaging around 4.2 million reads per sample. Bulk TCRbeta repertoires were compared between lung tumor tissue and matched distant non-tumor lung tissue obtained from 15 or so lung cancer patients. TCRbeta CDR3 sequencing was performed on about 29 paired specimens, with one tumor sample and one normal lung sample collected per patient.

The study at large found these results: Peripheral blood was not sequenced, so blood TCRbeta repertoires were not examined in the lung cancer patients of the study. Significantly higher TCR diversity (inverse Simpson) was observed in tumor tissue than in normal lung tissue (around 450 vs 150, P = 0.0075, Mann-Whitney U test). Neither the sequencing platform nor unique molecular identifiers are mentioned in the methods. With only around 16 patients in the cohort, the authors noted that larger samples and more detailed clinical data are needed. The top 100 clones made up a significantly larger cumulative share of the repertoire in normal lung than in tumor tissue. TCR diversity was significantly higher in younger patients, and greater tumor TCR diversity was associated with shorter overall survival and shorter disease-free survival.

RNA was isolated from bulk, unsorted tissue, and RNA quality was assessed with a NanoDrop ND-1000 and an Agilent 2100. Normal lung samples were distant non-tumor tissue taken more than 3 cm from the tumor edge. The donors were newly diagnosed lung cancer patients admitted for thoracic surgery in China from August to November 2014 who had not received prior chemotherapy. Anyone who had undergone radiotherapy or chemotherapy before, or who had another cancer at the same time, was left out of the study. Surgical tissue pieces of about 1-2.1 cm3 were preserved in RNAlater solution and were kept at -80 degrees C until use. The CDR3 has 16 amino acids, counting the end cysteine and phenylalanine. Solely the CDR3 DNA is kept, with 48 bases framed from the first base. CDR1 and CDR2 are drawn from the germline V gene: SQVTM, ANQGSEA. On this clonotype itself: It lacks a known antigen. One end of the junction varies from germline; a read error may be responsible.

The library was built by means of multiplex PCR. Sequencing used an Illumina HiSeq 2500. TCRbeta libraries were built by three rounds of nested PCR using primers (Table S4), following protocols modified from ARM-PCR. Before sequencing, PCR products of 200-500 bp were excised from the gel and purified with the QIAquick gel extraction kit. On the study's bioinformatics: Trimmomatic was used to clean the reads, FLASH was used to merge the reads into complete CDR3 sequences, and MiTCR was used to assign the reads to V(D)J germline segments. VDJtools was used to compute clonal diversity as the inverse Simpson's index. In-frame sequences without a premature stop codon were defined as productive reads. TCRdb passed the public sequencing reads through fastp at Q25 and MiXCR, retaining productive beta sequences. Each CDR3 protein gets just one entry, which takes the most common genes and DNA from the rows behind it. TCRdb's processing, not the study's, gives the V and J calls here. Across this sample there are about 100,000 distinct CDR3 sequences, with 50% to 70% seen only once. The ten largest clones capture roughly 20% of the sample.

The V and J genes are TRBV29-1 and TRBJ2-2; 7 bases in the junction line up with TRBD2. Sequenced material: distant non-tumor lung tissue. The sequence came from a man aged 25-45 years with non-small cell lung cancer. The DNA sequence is TGCAGCGTTGAAGGGAGGGAACTAGCGAATACCGGGGAGCTGTTGTTT. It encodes CSVEGRELANTGELLF.